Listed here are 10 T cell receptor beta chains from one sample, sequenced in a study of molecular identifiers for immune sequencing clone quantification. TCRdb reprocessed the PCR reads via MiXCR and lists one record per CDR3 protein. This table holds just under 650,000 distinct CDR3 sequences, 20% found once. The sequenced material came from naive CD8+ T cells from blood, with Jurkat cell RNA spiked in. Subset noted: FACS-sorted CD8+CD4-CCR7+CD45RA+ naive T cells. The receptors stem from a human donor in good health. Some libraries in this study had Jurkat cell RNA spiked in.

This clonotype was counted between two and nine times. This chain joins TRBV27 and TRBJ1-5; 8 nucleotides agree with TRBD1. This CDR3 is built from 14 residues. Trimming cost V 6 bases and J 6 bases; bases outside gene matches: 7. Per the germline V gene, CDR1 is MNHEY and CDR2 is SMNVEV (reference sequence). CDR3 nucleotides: TGTGCCAGCAGACCCGGACAGGGAGTTCAGCCCCAGCATTTT. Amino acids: CASRPGQGVQPQHF.

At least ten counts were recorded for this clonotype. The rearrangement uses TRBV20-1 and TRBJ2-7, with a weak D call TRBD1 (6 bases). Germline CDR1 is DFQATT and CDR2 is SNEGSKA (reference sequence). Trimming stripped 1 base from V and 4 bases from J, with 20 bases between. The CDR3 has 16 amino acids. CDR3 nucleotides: TGCAGTGCTAGAGTAAACAGGGCAGTTAGCCGATACGAGCAGTACTTC. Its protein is CSARVNRAVSRYEQYF.

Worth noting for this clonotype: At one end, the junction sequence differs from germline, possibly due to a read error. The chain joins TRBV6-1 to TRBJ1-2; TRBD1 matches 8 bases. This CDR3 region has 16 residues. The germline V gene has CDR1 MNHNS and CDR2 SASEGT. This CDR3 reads CANSGRDRNYNYGYTF. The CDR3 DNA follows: TGTGCCAACAGTGGGCGGGACAGGAACTATAACTATGGCTACACCTTC.

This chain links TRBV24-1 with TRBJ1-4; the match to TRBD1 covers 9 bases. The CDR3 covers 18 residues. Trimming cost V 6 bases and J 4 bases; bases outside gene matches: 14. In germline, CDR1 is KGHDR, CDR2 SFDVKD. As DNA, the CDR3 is TGTGCCACCAGTCAACGGGACAGGGCCCATCAATATAATGAAAAACTGTTTTTT. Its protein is CATSQRDRAHQYNEKLFF.

Here the CDR3 DNA reads TGTGCCAGCAGCGCACTCCAGGGGCAAGGTGGCTACACCTTC. Residues: CASSALQGQGGYTF. This sequence joins TRBV7-9 and TRBJ1-2; a possible D gene is TRBD1 (6 bases). The ends were cut back, 5 bases at V and 7 bases at J, with 17 bases in the middle. Germline-derived CDR1 and CDR2 are SEHNR and FQNEAQ (reference sequence). The CDR3 spans 14 residues.

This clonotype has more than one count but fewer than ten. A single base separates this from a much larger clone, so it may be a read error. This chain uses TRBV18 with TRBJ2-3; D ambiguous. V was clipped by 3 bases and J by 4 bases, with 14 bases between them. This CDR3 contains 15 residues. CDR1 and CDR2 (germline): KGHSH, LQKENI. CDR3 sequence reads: CASSPPGKSADTQYF. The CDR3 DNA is TGTGCCAGCTCACCCCCAGGAAAAAGCGCAGATACGCAGTATTTT. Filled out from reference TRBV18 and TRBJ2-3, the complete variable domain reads NAGVMQNPRHLVRRRGQEARLRCSPMKGHSHVYWYRQLPEEGLKFMVYLQKENIIDESGMPKERFSAEFPKEGPSILRIQQVVRGDSAAYFCASSPPGKSADTQYFGPGTRLTVL.

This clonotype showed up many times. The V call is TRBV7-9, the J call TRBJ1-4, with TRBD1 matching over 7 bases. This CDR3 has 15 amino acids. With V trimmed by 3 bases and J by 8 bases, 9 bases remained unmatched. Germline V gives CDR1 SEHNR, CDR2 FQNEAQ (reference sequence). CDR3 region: CASSFRQGEEEKLFF. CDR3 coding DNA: TGTGCCAGCAGCTTTCGACAGGGAGAAGAGGAAAAACTGTTTTTT.

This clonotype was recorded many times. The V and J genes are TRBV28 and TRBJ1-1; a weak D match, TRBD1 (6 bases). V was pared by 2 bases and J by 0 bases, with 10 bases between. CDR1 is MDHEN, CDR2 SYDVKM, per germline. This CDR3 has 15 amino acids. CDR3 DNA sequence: TGTGCCAGCAGTTTAATTCCAGGGGTGAACACTGAAGCTTTCTTT. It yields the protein CASSLIPGVNTEAFF.

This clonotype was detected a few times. The CDR3 loop reads CASSVVLEQYF. The CDR3 nucleotides read TGTGCCAGCAGCGTGGTTCTGGAGCAGTACTTC. The V call is TRBV5-5, the J call TRBJ2-7; D is ambiguous. V was clipped by 4 bases and J by 7 bases, with 9 bases between them. CDR1 and CDR2 from the germline V gene are SGHKS and YYEKEE (reference sequence). The CDR3 contains 11 residues.

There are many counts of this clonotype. CDR3 amino acids: CASSLGPRDHQPQHF. In DNA form, the CDR3 reads TGTGCCAGCAGCTTAGGCCCCAGGGATCATCAGCCCCAGCATTTT. This sequence joins TRBV7-2 and TRBJ1-5, with D maybe TRBD1 (5 bases). Looked up from germline, CDR1 is SGHTA and CDR2 is FQGNSA. There are 15 residues in the CDR3. The V and J ends lost 1 base and 5 bases respectively, with 12 bases between them.